A selection of T cell receptor beta chains follows, all from one sample in a study of cytomegalovirus exposure and HLA in healthy donors. Assay: immunoSEQ multiplex PCR; the TCRdb copy retains only in-frame clones and omits some. Its table records about 65,000 clones. The material sequenced was PBMCs. These receptors all come from a boy aged 5 to 17 in good health and CMV-seronegative. CDR3s include the opening cysteine and the closing phenylalanine or tryptophan. A D gene is named only where the DNA matches it firmly.

d_gene,v_gene,j_gene,CDR3aa,CDR3nt
-,TRBV4-2,TRBJ2-1,CASSQGLATSSYNEQFF,TGTGCCAGCAGCCAAGGTCTCGCGACAAGCTCCTACAATGAGCAGTTCTTC
-,TRBV6-5,TRBJ1-1,CASSEISGNTEAFF,TGTGCCAGCAGTGAGATCAGCGGAAACACTGAAGCTTTCTTT
TRBD2,TRBV30,TRBJ2-1,CAWRTSGGFREQFF,TGTGCCTGGAGAACTAGCGGGGGGTTTAGGGAGCAGTTCTTC
-,TRBV5-4,TRBJ1-4,CASSFWGEEEKLFF,TGTGCCAGCAGCTTTTGGGGGGAGGAAGAAAAACTGTTTTTT
-,TRBV6-1,TRBJ2-4,CASQSGGTAKNIQYF,TGTGCCAGCCAGTCTGGGGGGACAGCCAAAAACATTCAGTACTTC
-,TRBV5-4,TRBJ2-5,CATQPGYQETQYF,TGTGCCACCCAGCCGGGGTACCAAGAGACCCAGTACTTC
TRBD2,TRBV13,TRBJ2-7,CASSLVSGSSYEQYF,TGTGCCAGCAGCTTAGTAAGCGGGAGCTCCTACGAGCAGTACTTC
-,TRBV6-5,TRBJ2-1,CASSVGAVPYNEQFF,TGTGCCAGCAGTGTAGGGGCCGTACCCTACAATGAGCAGTTCTTC
TRBD1,TRBV25-1,TRBJ1-2,CASSVPTGSYGYTF,TGTGCCAGCAGTGTCCCGACAGGGAGCTATGGCTACACCTTC
TRBD2,TRBV30,TRBJ2-7,CAWSVWGISGRASYEQYF,TGTGCCTGGAGTGTATGGGGAATTAGCGGGAGGGCTTCGTACGAGCAGTACTTC
TRBD1,TRBV2,TRBJ1-2,CASSESRGISTF,TGTGCCAGCAGTGAAAGCAGGGGGATAAGTACCTTC
TRBD2,TRBV29-1,TRBJ2-3,CSVDSWTSGLFTDTQYF,TGCAGCGTTGATAGTTGGACTAGCGGGCTATTTACAGATACGCAGTATTTT
TRBD2,TRBV27,TRBJ2-7,CASSLLSGEVREQYF,TGTGCCAGCAGTTTACTGAGCGGGGAGGTACGTGAGCAGTACTTC
-,TRBV5-4,TRBJ1-6,CASSFQGSDDSPLHF,TGTGCCAGCAGCTTTCAGGGGTCCGATGATTCACCCCTCCACTTT
-,TRBV30,TRBJ2-2,CAWIAGATGELFF,TGTGCCTGGATCGCAGGGGCCACCGGGGAGCTGTTTTTT
TRBD2,TRBV19,TRBJ2-2,CASSPGLAGERDGELFF,TGTGCCAGTAGTCCGGGACTAGCGGGAGAGCGGGACGGGGAGCTGTTTTTT
TRBD1,TRBV19,TRBJ1-1,CASSQGTLYTEAFF,TGTGCCAGTTCACAGGGGACGCTCTACACTGAAGCTTTCTTT
TRBD2,TRBV2,TRBJ2-1,CASSWLAGGRSYNEQFF,TGTGCCAGCAGTTGGCTAGCGGGGGGACGCTCCTACAATGAGCAGTTCTTC
TRBD2,TRBV7-2,TRBJ2-5,CASSLLTPGLAGGETQYF,TGTGCCAGCAGCTTATTGACTCCCGGACTAGCGGGAGGGGAGACCCAGTACTTC
-,TRBV15,TRBJ1-4,CATSEGEEKLFF,TGTGCCACCAGCGAGGGGGAGGAAAAACTGTTTTTT
TRBD1,TRBV7-2,TRBJ1-2,CASSFQQGRLGYTF,TGTGCCAGCAGCTTCCAACAGGGGAGGTTGGGCTACACCTTC
TRBD1,TRBV19,TRBJ2-4,CASGDRVGIQYF,TGTGCCAGTGGAGACAGGGTCGGCATTCAGTACTTC
TRBD1,TRBV30,TRBJ2-7,CAWTGQGTYEQYF,TGTGCCTGGACGGGACAGGGGACCTACGAGCAGTACTTC
-,TRBV27,TRBJ1-1,CASSKRGTEAFF,TGTGCCAGCAGTAAAAGAGGAACTGAAGCTTTCTTT
TRBD2,TRBV19,TRBJ2-7,CASSGGGRAYEQYF,TGTGCCAGTAGTGGGGGGGGGAGAGCCTACGAGCAGTACTTC
TRBD1,TRBV4-1,TRBJ2-1,CASSQGQSSYNEQFF,TGCGCCAGCAGCCAGGGACAGAGCTCCTACAATGAGCAGTTCTTC
-,TRBV5-5,TRBJ1-3,CASSHWGAGNTIYF,TGTGCCAGCAGCCATTGGGGGGCTGGAAACACCATATATTTT
TRBD2,TRBV29-1,TRBJ2-3,CSVEDRVAGGVDTQYF,TGCAGCGTTGAAGATCGAGTAGCGGGGGGTGTAGATACGCAGTATTTT
-,TRBV10-3,TRBJ2-3,CAISEAPSRRTDTQYF,TGTGCCATCAGTGAAGCGCCTAGCAGACGCACAGATACGCAGTATTTT
TRBD2,TRBV29-1,TRBJ2-1,CSVDRTSWSNEQFF,TGCAGCGTTGACCGGACTAGTTGGTCCAATGAGCAGTTCTTC
-,TRBV6-1,TRBJ2-7,CASSHPRAHYEQYF,TGTGCCAGTTCACACCCCAGGGCTCACTACGAGCAGTACTTC
-,TRBV7-6,TRBJ2-7,CASSPGENEQYF,TGTGCCAGCAGTCCCGGAGAGAACGAGCAGTACTTC
TRBD2,TRBV7-9,TRBJ2-1,CASSSRTSGSSYNEQFF,TGTGCCAGCAGCTCCCGGACTAGCGGAAGCTCCTACAATGAGCAGTTCTTC
-,TRBV5-1,TRBJ2-3,CASSWGLPPADTQYF,TGCGCCAGCAGCTGGGGCCTTCCCCCGGCAGATACGCAGTATTTT
-,TRBV25-1,TRBJ2-2,CASSGDPGTRTGELFF,TGTGCCAGCAGTGGAGATCCCGGGACACGCACCGGGGAGCTGTTTTTT
TRBD1,TRBV30,TRBJ1-2,CAWVFGTGYDGYTF,TGTGCCTGGGTGTTCGGGACAGGGTACGATGGCTACACCTTC
TRBD1,TRBV30,TRBJ1-4,CAWKGQGYEKLFF,TGTGCCTGGAAAGGACAGGGGTATGAAAAACTGTTTTTT
TRBD1,TRBV30,TRBJ1-2,CAWSVQTGGRGYTF,TGTGCCTGGAGTGTCCAGACAGGGGGAAGGGGCTACACCTTC
-,TRBV7-9,TRBJ1-2,CASSLEGEGRYGYTF,TGTGCCAGCAGCTTAGAGGGGGAGGGCCGCTATGGCTACACCTTC
TRBD2,TRBV11-1,TRBJ2-3,CASSPLAGVPDTQYF,TGTGCCAGCAGCCCACTAGCGGGAGTGCCAGATACGCAGTATTTT
-,TRBV27,TRBJ2-7,CASSTTPLNEQYF,TGTGCCAGCAGTACGACACCTCTAAACGAGCAGTACTTC
TRBD2,TRBV18,TRBJ2-5,CASSPWTSGRSGTQYF,TGTGCCAGCTCACCTTGGACTAGCGGGAGATCCGGGACCCAGTACTTC
TRBD2,TRBV14,TRBJ2-7,CASSLRGGSYEQYF,TGTGCCAGCAGCCTCCGCGGGGGGAGCTACGAGCAGTACTTC
-,TRBV2,TRBJ2-2,CASSETWRVDTGELFF,TGTGCCAGCAGTGAAACGTGGAGGGTTGACACCGGGGAGCTGTTTTTT
TRBD1,TRBV27,TRBJ1-4,CASRRTGTGEEKLFF,TGTGCCAGCAGGCGAACCGGGACAGGGGAGGAAAAACTGTTTTTT
TRBD1,TRBV9,TRBJ2-3,CASSLEDRGTDTQYF,TGTGCCAGCAGCCTAGAGGACAGGGGCACAGATACGCAGTATTTT
TRBD2,TRBV7-3,TRBJ2-7,CASSLMGTSVPYEQYF,TGTGCCAGCAGCTTAATGGGGACTAGCGTACCCTACGAGCAGTACTTC
-,TRBV6-1,TRBJ2-7,CASSPGTPSSYEQYF,TGTGCCAGCAGTCCCGGGACACCGAGCTCCTACGAGCAGTACTTC
TRBD2,TRBV7-9,TRBJ2-1,CALRLAGLWADHDEQFF,TGTGCCCTCCGGCTAGCGGGGTTATGGGCGGACCACGATGAGCAGTTCTTC
-,TRBV10-3,TRBJ2-7,CAVTGTDSYEQYF,TGTGCCGTTACCGGGACTGACTCCTACGAGCAGTACTTC